Judged by abundance, the clone carrying this TCR beta chain is medium-sized. The target antigen is unknown. TCRdb independently ran MiXCR on the 5' RACE reads; one entry per CDR3 protein. The table includes 3,600 or so distinct CDR3 sequences, 8% detected once. The time point was: sample taken at primary tumor resection. The ends were cut back, 4 bases at V and 8 bases at J, with 7 bases in the middle. Germline loops: CDR1 SGHTA, CDR2 FQGNSA. The CDR3 extends over 11 amino acids. This specimen comes from a study of spatial heterogeneity in lung cancer. Study-wide points: The number of expanded tumor alpha and beta chains correlated with mutation number.

This sequence originates from a male donor with early-stage non-small cell lung cancer. The starting material was lung tumor tissue, obtained at surgery. V usage is TRBV7-2 and J usage is TRBJ2-3; no firm D call. The CDR3 loop is CASSSETTQYF. In DNA form, the CDR3 reads TGTGCCAGCAGCTCCGAGACTACGCAGTATTTT.